Listed below are T cell receptor beta chains from one sample, sequenced in a study of chemoradiotherapy in HPV16-positive cancers. TCRdb's table, derived via immunoSEQ multiplex PCR, lists solely in-frame clones and lacks some. This sample has a few thousand clones, with more than 75% found just once. The specimen was tumor tissue, collected from a patient who underwent chemoradiotherapy. The receptors here all came from a human donor with HPV-associated anogenital cancer. Each CDR3 is given with its conserved first and last residue. D genes are given only for firm matches.

d_call: .
j_call: TRBJ2-1
v_call: TRBV19
cdr3_aa: CASSLIRGEQFF
cdr3_nt: TGTGCCAGTAGTTTAATCCGGGGTGAGCAGTTCTTC

d_call: .
j_call: TRBJ2-3
v_call: TRBV6-1
cdr3_aa: CASSEALATDTQYF
cdr3_nt: TGTGCCAGCAGTGAAGCGCTAGCAACAGATACGCAGTATTTT

d_call: .
j_call: TRBJ2-7
v_call: TRBV4-1
cdr3_aa: CASSHPSSNTGTSYEQYF
cdr3_nt: TGCGCCAGCAGCCATCCGTCTTCAAACACAGGGACCTCCTACGAGCAGTACTTC

d_call: TRBD1
j_call: TRBJ1-6
v_call: TRBV7-8
cdr3_aa: CASSPGQGGSPLHF
cdr3_nt: TGTGCCAGCAGCCCTGGACAGGGTGGGTCACCCCTCCACTTT

d_call: TRBD2
j_call: TRBJ2-1
v_call: TRBV4-2
cdr3_aa: CASSQVLAGNEQFF
cdr3_nt: TGTGCCAGCAGCCAAGTCCTAGCGGGGAATGAGCAGTTCTTC

d_call: TRBD1
j_call: TRBJ1-2
v_call: TRBV19
cdr3_aa: CASSISGGQGVWNYGYTF
cdr3_nt: TGTGCCAGTAGTATTTCGGGCGGACAGGGGGTATGGAACTATGGCTACACCTTC

d_call: .
j_call: TRBJ2-2
v_call: TRBV6-1
cdr3_aa: CASSEMNSPGELFF
cdr3_nt: TGTGCCAGCAGTGAAATGAACTCCCCGGGGGAGCTGTTTTTT